This entry features one T cell receptor (beta chain) sequence. Other DNA sequences in the same sample also yield this CDR3. Each of the CD4+ naive, central memory, regulatory and stem cell-like memory populations was sorted via CD45RO/CCR7/CD25/CD127/CD95/CD27. This entry comes from a study of beta chain features in type 1 diabetes. Investigators reverse transcribed all isolated RNA, so they sequenced expressed TCRB transcripts. Generated by immunoSEQ multiplex PCR, the TCRdb table keeps only in-frame clones and is missing some. The table records some 99,000 clones, roughly 40% of them present only once. This CDR3 has 12 residues. Between the trimmed V and J ends, which lost 5 bases and 0 bases, there was a span of 6 bases. The germline V gene encodes CDR1 SGHRS and CDR2 YFSETQ.

This chain uses TRBV5-1 with TRBJ2-7; D is undetermined. The source material was stem cell memory CD4+ T cells from blood. The sequence was collected from a woman between 18 and 29 years old in good health. In DNA, the CDR3 is TGCGCCAGCAGAAGGAGCTCCTACGAGCAGTACTTC. It is translated as CASRRSSYEQYF.